Presented here are 32 T cell receptor beta chains from one specimen sequenced in a study of a mutant IDH1 vaccine in newly diagnosed glioma. Profiling relied on immunoSEQ multiplex PCR, and the TCRdb table lists in-frame clones only, not all of them. The data contain about 68,000 clones, around 82% of them singletons. Which antigens these TCRs recognize remains unknown. Time point given: week 35, safety follow-up. Every vaccination contained 300 ug of the mutant IDH1 20-mer peptide and was paired with topical imiquimod. The sequences come from PBMCs, collected from a glioma patient whose treatment included an IDH1 peptide vaccine. Every receptor here comes from a man aged 18 to 30 with glioma.

The chain is built from TRBV18 and TRBJ2-1; no reliable D call. The CDR3 is 13 residues long. Germline assignment: CDR1 KGHSH and CDR2 LQKENI. The V and J ends lost 5 bases and 7 bases respectively, with 12 bases between them. The CDR3: CASSDRRENEQFF. The CDR3 bases are TGTGCCAGCTCAGACCGACGTGAGAATGAGCAGTTCTTC.

The V gene is TRBV5-6, the J gene TRBJ2-7; D is perhaps TRBD1 (6 bases). Germline V lookup: CDR1 SGHDT, CDR2 YYEEEE. This CDR3 spans 14 amino acids. Trimming cost V 0 bases and J 3 bases, with 10 bases left between them. This CDR3 is CASSLETGFYEQYF. In DNA, the CDR3 is TGTGCCAGCAGCTTGGAGACAGGATTCTACGAGCAGTACTTC. Variable domain in full (rest from reference TRBV5-6 and TRBJ2-7): DAGVTQSPTHLIKTRGQQVTLRCSPKSGHDTVSWYQQALGQGPQFIFQYYEEEERQRGNFPDRFSGHQFPNYSSELNVNALLLGDSALYLCASSLETGFYEQYFGPGTRLTVT.

This clone was counted between two and nine times. The J gene is TRBJ2-1, the V gene TRBV30; no firm D call. V was pared by 4 bases and J by 5 bases, with 15 bases between. Germline CDR1 is GTSNPN and CDR2 is SVGIG (reference sequence). This CDR3 region has 14 residues. The CDR3 loop is CAWKTNMPNNEQFF. CDR3 nucleotide sequence: TGTGCCTGGAAAACGAATATGCCTAACAATGAGCAGTTCTTC.

V gene TRBV18 combines with J gene TRBJ1-1, with TRBD1 matching over 9 bases. From germline, CDR1 is KGHSH and CDR2 LQKENI. V lost 3 bases, J lost 4 bases, and 6 bases stayed unmatched. This CDR3 is 15 amino acids long. The chain's CDR3 is CASSPSTGGGTEAFF. CDR3 coding DNA: TGTGCCAGCTCACCTTCCACAGGGGGCGGCACTGAAGCTTTCTTT.

This rearrangement joins TRBV27 to TRBJ2-7; 12 bases map to TRBD1. This CDR3 has 15 residues. V gave up 4 bases and J gave up 10 bases; unmatched junction bases: 11. In germline, CDR1 is MNHEY, CDR2 SMNVEV (reference sequence). The chain's CDR3 is CASSSHPGQGAEQYF. The CDR3 region has the DNA TGTGCCAGCAGTTCCCACCCGGGACAGGGGGCGGAACAGTACTTC.

This clone was seen once. The V call is TRBV27, the J call TRBJ1-1; the match to TRBD1 covers 10 bases. V lost 5 bases and J lost 5; bases outside the gene matches: 11. The length of the CDR3 is 16 residues. Looked up from germline, CDR1 is MNHEY and CDR2 is SMNVEV (reference sequence). The CDR3 sequence is CASSPRTGGGLTEAFF. CDR3 coding DNA: TGTGCCAGCAGTCCCCGGACAGGGGGTGGATTGACTGAAGCTTTCTTT.

V is TRBV7-9 and J is TRBJ1-1, with a possible D match to TRBD1 (6 bases). Germline CDR1 reads SEHNR; CDR2 reads FQNEAQ (reference sequence). Trimming cost V 4 bases and J 8 bases, with 11 bases left between them. The CDR3 loop spans 12 amino acids. The CDR3 loop is CASSSGQLEAFF. The CDR3 DNA follows: TGTGCCAGCAGCTCCGGACAGCTCGAAGCTTTCTTT.

The chain is built from TRBV5-1 and TRBJ1-2; no firm D call. Deletions cut 0 bases from V and 5 bases from J, with 17 bases between. CDR1 is SGHRS and CDR2 is YFSETQ in the germline V gene. The length of the CDR3 is 16 residues. The CDR3 DNA reads TGCGCCAGCAGCTTGGAGTTAGGCAGGTCCTCGTATGGCTACACCTTC. As protein: CASSLELGRSSYGYTF.

The V and J genes are TRBV7-9 and TRBJ2-3; the match to TRBD1 covers 10 bases. The CDR3 loop spans 16 amino acids. Germline trimming cut 1 base from V and 10 bases from J; bases unmatched to any gene: 11. Germline CDR1 reads SEHNR; CDR2 reads FQNEAQ (reference sequence). In DNA form, the CDR3 reads TGTGCCAGCAGCTTAGTGGGGGGGGGACAGGGGATGGCGCAGTATTTT. Its translation is CASSLVGGGQGMAQYF.

This clone has only one observation. CDR3 DNA: TGTGCCAGCAGTGTGACTAACTGGGACAGCCAAGAGACCCAGTACTTC. This sequence encodes CASSVTNWDSQETQYF. This chain uses TRBV27 with TRBJ2-5; 7 positions match TRBD1. Germline V gives CDR1 MNHEY, CDR2 SMNVEV (reference sequence). The ends lost 5 bases at V and 1 base at J; junction bases unmatched: 10. The CDR3 spans 16 residues.

The chain uses TRBV4-1 and TRBJ2-7; D possibly corresponds to TRBD2 (6 bases). Germline lookup yields CDR1 MGHRA and CDR2 YSYEKL. The CDR3 is 15 amino acids. Deletions cut 0 bases from V and 3 bases from J, with 12 bases between. The CDR3: CASSQDSSEFYEQYF. CDR3 bases: TGCGCCAGCAGCCAAGATTCTAGCGAATTCTACGAGCAGTACTTC.

This clone is a singleton in its sample. This chain connects TRBV18 to TRBJ1-5, with 7 bases lining up with TRBD1. This CDR3 is 13 amino acids long. J gave up 4 bases and V 3 bases, and 0 bases lay outside the gene matches. Looked up from germline, CDR1 is KGHSH and CDR2 is LQKENI. The CDR3 region has the DNA TGTGCCAGCTCACCGGGACAGAATCAGCCCCAGCATTTT. As protein: CASSPGQNQPQHF.

This clone came up a few times. The chain has TRBV30 and TRBJ1-1; D remains unclear. Germline loops: CDR1 GTSNPN, CDR2 SVGIG (reference sequence). Trimming cost V 1 base and J 4 bases, with 10 bases left between them. This CDR3 contains 13 residues. CDR3 DNA sequence: TGTGCCTGGAGTGAACAGAGAAGCACTGAAGCTTTCTTT. This encodes CAWSEQRSTEAFF.

The chain employs TRBV10-3 and TRBJ2-5, with a possible D match to TRBD1 (6 bases). In germline, CDR1 is ENHRY, CDR2 SYGVKD. This CDR3 is 15 amino acids long. V lost 6 bases to trimming and J lost 1 base, with 15 bases between them. In DNA, the CDR3 is TGTGCCATCAGGCACAGGGAGTGGCCCCAAGAGACCCAGTACTTC. Translation: CAIRHREWPQETQYF.

The J gene is TRBJ1-2, the V gene TRBV2, with 9 bases aligning to TRBD1. Germline CDR1 and CDR2: SNHLY and FYNNEI. CDR3 length: 14 residues. V gave up 3 bases and J gave up 5 bases; unmatched junction bases: 4. In nucleotides, the CDR3 is TGTGCCAGCAGTGATACAGGGGGCGCATATGGCTACACCTTC. Residues: CASSDTGGAYGYTF.

The chain couples TRBV6-5 to TRBJ2-2, with 7 bases fitting TRBD1. The CDR3 covers 15 residues. Germline V gene lookup returns CDR1 MNHEY and CDR2 SVGAGI. V lost 6 bases, J lost 7 bases, and 11 bases stayed unmatched. DNA of the CDR3: TGTGCCAGCAGAGTAACAGGGGCAAATATCGGGGAGCTGTTTTTT. It yields the protein CASRVTGANIGELFF.

The chain couples TRBV29-1 to TRBJ2-7, with TRBD1 as a possible D gene (5 bases). The germline CDR1 and CDR2 sequences are SQVTM and ANQGSEA. The V and J ends lost 6 bases and 2 bases respectively, with 11 bases between them. This CDR3 contains 12 residues. The chain's CDR3 is CSVLRETYEQYF. CDR3 nucleotides: TGCAGCGTCCTCAGGGAAACCTACGAGCAGTACTTC.

The rearrangement joins TRBV19 to TRBJ2-7; D remains unclear. The CDR3 spans 12 residues. Trimming stripped 5 bases from V and 4 bases from J, with 9 bases between. The germline CDR1 and CDR2 sequences are LNHDA and SQIVND (reference sequence). The CDR3 reads CASSPSGYEQYF. CDR3 in DNA: TGTGCCAGTAGTCCTTCGGGTTACGAGCAGTACTTC. Full variable domain (remainder filled in from reference TRBV19 and TRBJ2-7): DGGITQSPKYLFRKEGQNVTLSCEQNLNHDAMYWYRQDPGQGLRLIYYSQIVNDFQKGDIAEGYSVSREKKESFPLTVTSAQKNPTAFYLCASSPSGYEQYFGPGTRLTVT.

This clone was seen just once. DNA of the CDR3: TGTGCCAGCAGCTTACCCCGGGGGACAGGGATCTACTCTGGAAACACCATATATTTT. It translates to CASSLPRGTGIYSGNTIYF. The chain is built from TRBV13 and TRBJ1-3; 9 nucleotides match TRBD1. V lost 2 bases to trimming and J lost 0 bases; unmatched junction nucleotides: 11. CDR1 PRHDT and CDR2 FYEKMQ come from the germline V gene (reference sequence). This CDR3 is built from 19 residues. Together with reference TRBV13 and TRBJ1-3, the CDR3 gives the full variable domain: AAGVIQSPRHLIKEKRETATLKCYPIPRHDTVYWYQQGPGQDPQFLISFYEKMQSDKGSIPDRFSAQQFSDYHSELNMSSLELGDSALYFCASSLPRGTGIYSGNTIYFGEGSWLTVV.

This chain connects TRBV28 to TRBJ2-7; 7 nucleotides align to TRBD2. The V gene's germline CDR1 is MDHEN and CDR2 SYDVKM. The CDR3 extends over 16 amino acids. Losses at the gene ends were 3 bases for V and 2 bases for J; bases not matched to a gene: 10. The CDR3 loop is CASSFAGAGPPYEQYF. The CDR3, as DNA: TGTGCCAGCAGTTTCGCGGGAGCCGGTCCCCCCTACGAGCAGTACTTC.

This chain links TRBV11-2 with TRBJ2-2, with D perhaps TRBD1 (6 bases). Trimming cost V 5 bases and J 3 bases, with 13 bases left between them. This CDR3 spans 15 amino acids. CDR1 SGHAT and CDR2 FQNNGV come from the germline V gene. Here the CDR3 reads CASSQVQGYTGELFF. CDR3 bases: TGTGCCAGCAGCCAAGTACAGGGATACACCGGGGAGCTGTTTTTT.

The rearrangement uses TRBV7-2 and TRBJ2-2; tentative D call: TRBD2 (5 bases). V was clipped by 5 bases and J by 4 bases, with 14 bases between them. The germline CDR1 and CDR2 sequences are SGHTA and FQGNSA. The CDR3 extends over 15 amino acids. CDR3 DNA: TGTGCCAGCAGCCCCCGGTTAGGGAGCACCGGGGAGCTGTTTTTT. This sequence encodes CASSPRLGSTGELFF.

This CDR3 reads CASKPPYNSPLHF. CDR3 bases: TGTGCCAGTAAACCACCTTATAATTCACCCCTCCACTTT. This chain joins TRBV19 and TRBJ1-6; D is ambiguous. This CDR3 is built from 13 residues. V dropped 7 bases and J dropped 4 bases, with 8 bases sitting between them. Germline CDR1 and CDR2: LNHDA and SQIVND (reference sequence).

This clone was seen a few times. This sequence joins TRBV6-5 and TRBJ2-7; a weak D match, TRBD1 (5 bases). V was clipped by 0 bases and J by 5 bases, with 17 bases between them. The CDR3 runs to 16 residues. The germline V gene has CDR1 MNHEY and CDR2 SVGAGI. DNA of the CDR3: TGTGCCAGCAGTTACTCGAGGTCAGGGTATGGCCACGAGCAGTACTTC. Protein sequence: CASSYSRSGYGHEQYF.

The V gene is TRBV29-1, the J gene TRBJ2-7; D gene ambiguous. V was shortened by 1 base and J by 5 bases, with 21 bases between the two germline ends. The CDR3 runs to 16 residues. Germline V gives CDR1 SQVTM, CDR2 ANQGSEA. CDR3 nucleotides: TGCAGCGTTGAAGGTTGGCACGGCGGAAGGTTCAACGAGCAGTACTTC. Protein product: CSVEGWHGGRFNEQYF.

The rearrangement uses TRBV10-3 and TRBJ2-1; D gene uncertain. The CDR3 sequence is 11 residues long. The germline V gene has CDR1 ENHRY and CDR2 SYGVKD. Trimming took off 1 base at V and 7 bases at J, with 2 bases between the two ends. The DNA of the CDR3 is TGTGCCATCAGTGAGTTGAATGAGCAGTTCTTC. Its translation is CAISELNEQFF.

The V and J genes are TRBV5-4 and TRBJ1-2; 7 bases line up with TRBD1. The J segment lost 4 bases and the V segment lost 1 base, leaving 7 bases of the junction unmatched. The germline CDR1 and CDR2 sequences are SGHNT and YYREEE (reference sequence). The CDR3 runs to 15 residues. The CDR3: CASSLTGASFYGYTF. CDR3 in DNA: TGTGCCAGCAGCTTGACAGGGGCCAGCTTCTATGGCTACACCTTC.

The CDR3 reads CASSQDLGGTNQPQHF. CDR3 DNA: TGTGCCAGCAGCCAAGATCTTGGAGGGACCAATCAGCCCCAGCATTTT. V usage is TRBV4-2 and J usage is TRBJ1-5, with a tentative D call TRBD1 (5 bases). Germline V CDR1 and CDR2: LGHNA, YNFKEQ. V was pared by 0 bases and J by 3 bases, with 12 bases between. The CDR3 has 16 amino acids.

Only a few counts were recorded for this clone. The chain joins TRBV2 to TRBJ2-1; 7 nucleotides line up with TRBD1. J lost 10 bases, V lost 6 bases, and 9 bases had no gene match. Germline V lookup: CDR1 SNHLY, CDR2 FYNNEI. The CDR3 runs 13 residues. CDR3 coding DNA: TGTGCCAGCAGCAGAGAGGGGGCTCAGGAGCAGTTCTTC. Amino acids: CASSREGAQEQFF.

The rearrangement links TRBV7-9 to TRBJ1-1; no reliable D call. This CDR3 contains 14 residues. V was pared by 1 base and J by 5 bases, with 11 bases between. The germline CDR1 and CDR2 sequences are SEHNR and FQNEAQ (reference sequence). The DNA of the CDR3 is TGTGCCAGCAGCTTAGTTTTGACCGGGACTGAAGCTTTCTTT. Amino acids: CASSLVLTGTEAFF.

The V gene is TRBV6-6, the J gene TRBJ2-7, with D unclear. V shed 4 bases and J shed 0 bases, with 10 bases lying between them. This CDR3 has 14 residues. Germline V gene lookup returns CDR1 MNHNY and CDR2 SVGAGI (reference sequence). The CDR3 DNA is TGTGCCAGCAGTTCCAGCCCGAGCTCCTACGAGCAGTACTTC. Its protein product is CASSSSPSSYEQYF.

In this sample, this clone turned up a few times. The chain has TRBV20-1 and TRBJ1-1; TRBD1 might be the D (6 bases). Trimming cost V 3 bases and J 9 bases, with 11 bases left between them. CDR1 is DFQATT, CDR2 SNEGSKA, per germline (reference sequence). The CDR3 loop spans 11 amino acids. The CDR3 loop reads CSASNGQKAFF. The DNA for the CDR3 is TGCAGTGCTAGCAATGGACAGAAAGCTTTCTTT.